This TCR beta chain appears in the sequencing data of a study of OX40 agonist ivuxolimab in advanced cancers. Some background on the complete study: Ivuxolimab, which targeted the costimulatory receptor OX40 (CD134), was an agonistic, fully human IgG2 monoclonal antibody. Peripheral TCRbeta sequencing was intended to test whether TCR sequence diversity was altered and clonal T-cell expansion was caused by ivuxolimab. A male proportion of roughly 80% and a mean age of approximately 55 years, ranging from roughly 23 to 85, were recorded for the dose-escalation cohort. Intravenous ivuxolimab was administered to patients every 2 weeks at six dose levels: 0.01, 0.1, 0.3, 1.5, 3 and 10 mg/kg. Prior anti-PD-1, anti-PD-L1 or anti-CTLA-4 therapy was permitted, and checkpoint inhibitors had been received by about 36% of dose-escalation patients. Partial responses occurred in three dose-escalation patients, of whom one had hepatocellular carcinoma and two had cutaneous melanoma. Among the 52 dose-escalation patients, some 19 had hepatocellular carcinoma, 15 or so melanoma, 9 renal cell carcinoma and 9 head and neck cancer. The paper describes the monotherapy dose-escalation part (N ≈ 49 patients) of the phase I trial of ivuxolimab.

Patients with autoimmune disease history or receiving systemic immunosuppression were excluded from the trial. Peripheral blood for TCR sequencing was collected from all dose cohorts at baseline, on cycle 4 day 1, and on cycle 7 day 1. Samples were obtained from an open-label, multicenter, first-in-human phase I dose-escalation trial of ivuxolimab. Adults with locally advanced or metastatic melanoma, renal cell, hepatocellular, or head and neck squamous cell carcinoma were enrolled in the trial. CD4+ and CD8+ T cells were sorted separately from peripheral blood before TCR sequencing. A word on this clone: The specificity of this receptor is unknown. Base quality data are lacking; no much larger clone is found one base away.

The CDR3 sequence holds 13 residues, the cysteine and phenylalanine included. Of all the DNA, just the CDR3 is kept, 39 bases in frame from base 1. From a lookup of the germline V gene, CDR1 and CDR2 are SGHTA and FQGTGA. V loses 4 bases of germline sequence and J loses 5 bases, and the interval between the two ends is 12 bases. To sequence the TCRbeta CDR3 region, genomic DNA was isolated from the sorted cells. TCRbeta CDR3 regions were sequenced using the immunoSEQ Assay. The source is immuneACCESS, and TCRdb retained only in-frame sequences with V and J called. Part of the clones is not carried over; for the studies checked, unresolved V genes explain less than half of this, and the remainder is unexplained. In this sample the table shows 65,000 to 85,000 clones, around 80% of which occur a single time. Together, the top ten hold about 2.4% of the sample. Study-wide conclusions, independent of this receptor: At doses of 0.1 to 3.0 mg/kg, clonal expansion of both CD4+ and CD8+ blood T cells was observed from baseline to week 6. Low levels of normalized T-cell clonal expansion were also seen in some nonresponding patients. In the 0.1-3.0 mg/kg groups, partial responders were among the patients with the lowest normalized peripheral clonal expansion, particularly in CD8+ T cells. The antigen specificity of the peripheral T cells that underwent clonal expansion was not determined. After ivuxolimab, expanded clones were on average more numerous among CD8+ T cells than among CD4+ T cells.

The rearrangement combines TRBV7-3 with TRBJ2-7; the D gene is tentatively TRBD1 or TRBD2, each matching 5 bases. The receptor comes from an adult with an advanced solid tumor such as melanoma, head and neck, liver or kidney cancer. This specimen was CD4+ or CD8+ T cells sorted from blood, taken in a trial of the OX40 agonist ivuxolimab. The CDR3 protein sequence reads: CASSSVRDDEQYF. DNA sequence: TGTGCCAGCAGCTCGGTTCGGGACGACGAGCAGTACTTC. Outside the CDR3, residues come from the reference TRBV7-3 and TRBJ2-7 proteins, so the full variable domain is: GAGVSQTPSNKVTEKGKYVELRCDPISGHTALYWYRQSLGQGPEFLIYFQGTGAADDSGLPNDRFFAVRPEGSVSTLKIQRTERGDSAVYLCASSSVRDDEQYFGPGTRLTVT.